This TCR beta chain is from a study of lymphopenia after photon versus proton radiotherapy (dated by TCRdb to the late 2010s). As for the study more broadly: In patients with gastrointestinal tumors who developed high-grade lymphopenia, the study compared the immunological effects of photon radiation therapy with those of proton radiation therapy. The cohort comprised about 22 patients with gastrointestinal tumors who received either photon or proton therapy and then developed lymphopenia. The study aimed to characterize how the two radiation modalities differ in their impact on the immune system. On the study overall, not on this receptor specifically: Proton-treated patients stayed relatively stable during treatment, while photon-treated patients lost naive T cells and TCR diversity and gained effector/memory populations. The survival association was examined only in patients who died, and the authors described better survival with proton therapy as a possibility, not as a demonstrated result. After the lymphocyte count nadir, repertoires from photon-treated patients showed oligoclonal expansion, particularly of CD8+ Temra cells, and this expansion drove the decline in diversity. Among patients across the cohort who died, overall survival time showed an inverse correlation with a larger post-nadir drop in TCR diversity.

Receptor amplification or capture employed the immunoSEQ multiplex PCR assay. T cell repertoires were profiled by deep sequencing of rearranged TCR beta loci, alongside multiparametric flow cytometry. The clones in this table, taken by TCRdb from immuneACCESS, are in-frame only. Not every clone is retained; where verified, under half of the shortfall comes from an unresolved V gene, and the cause of the rest is unknown. This sample lists approximately 65,000 clones; over 80% were detected once. About 10% of the sample belongs to the ten largest clones. Remarks on this clone: What antigen it recognizes has not been identified. Base qualities were left out, and no much larger clone turns up one base away.

Counted from cysteine to phenylalanine, this CDR3 has 16 amino acids. This entry keeps only the CDR3 DNA: 48 bases, framed from base 1. The germline V gene (reference sequence) specifies MNHEY as CDR1 and SMNVEV as CDR2. Clipping removes 6 bases from V and 3 bases from J, with 10 as the unmatched junction base count. This sequence originates from an elderly man with esophageal cancer. The rearranged segments are TRBV27 and TRBJ2-3, and TRBD2 aligns with 9 junction nucleotides. The sequences come from peripheral blood, collected from a patient treated with proton-based radiotherapy. The CDR3 region has the sequence CASRKPGLALTDTQYF. The bases read TGTGCCAGCAGGAAACCGGGACTAGCACTAACAGATACGCAGTATTTT.